Presented here are 10 T cell receptor beta chains from one specimen sequenced in a study of HIV-infected patients and healthy controls. Via MiXCR, TCRdb re-called the 5' RACE reads, giving one row per CDR3 protein. The sample includes about 67,000 distinct CDR3 sequences, about 16% seen only once; the top ten take under 6%. Sequencing was carried out using CD4+ T cells from blood. The source of these receptors is a human donor in good health.

The sample holds many counts of this clonotype. CDR3 region: CASTASTDTQYF. CDR3 sequence (DNA): TGTGCCAGCACGGCTAGCACAGATACGCAGTATTTT. The rearrangement links TRBV28 to TRBJ2-3, with D uncertain. The CDR3 totals 12 residues. The V end was cut by 7 bases, the J end by 0 bases, with 5 bases between. Per the germline V gene, CDR1 is MDHEN and CDR2 is SYDVKM. Full variable domain (missing parts from reference TRBV28 and TRBJ2-3): DVKVTQSSRYLVKRTGEKVFLECVQDMDHENMFWYRQDPGLGLRLIYFSYDVKMKEKGDIPEGYSVSREKKERFSLILESASTNQTSMYLCASTASTDTQYFGPGTRLTVL.

This sequence joins TRBV19 and TRBJ2-1, with D possibly being TRBD2 (6 bases). Looked up from germline, CDR1 is LNHDA and CDR2 is SQIVND (reference sequence). The CDR3 consists of 16 residues. The V end lost 5 bases, the J end lost 0 bases, and 14 bases lay between the germline ends. The CDR3 here is CASSFQRASSYNEQFF. The CDR3 nucleotides are TGTGCCAGTAGTTTTCAGCGGGCAAGCTCCTACAATGAGCAGTTCTTC.

The chain employs TRBV5-6 and TRBJ2-3; either TRBD1 or TRBD2 may supply D (5 bases each). Germline CDR1 SGHDT, CDR2 YYEEEE. V lost 0 bases, J lost 6 bases, and 14 bases lay in between. The CDR3 length is 15 residues. The CDR3 nucleotides read TGTGCCAGCAGCTTGGAGGGACCTACAAGGGATACGCAGTATTTT. It translates to CASSLEGPTRDTQYF.

This clonotype was seen only once. The chain couples TRBV2 to TRBJ2-2; D unclear. The CDR3 loop spans 14 amino acids. V was pared by 6 bases and J by 1 base, with 9 bases between. The germline gives CDR1 SNHLY, CDR2 FYNNEI. Here the CDR3 reads CASRKLGNTGELFF. CDR3 DNA sequence: TGTGCCAGCAGGAAGCTGGGGAACACCGGGGAGCTGTTTTTT.

This chain links TRBV14 with TRBJ1-1; D is unresolved. The germline V gene has CDR1 SGHDN and CDR2 FVKESK. The CDR3 contains 13 residues. V lost 3 bases, J lost 2 bases, and 7 bases lay in between. The CDR3 loop is CASSQSRNTEAFF. The CDR3 DNA is TGTGCCAGCAGCCAGTCGAGAAACACTGAAGCTTTCTTT.

This clonotype was seen more than once but under ten times. The chain has TRBV6-2 or TRBV6-3 and TRBJ2-1; 7 positions match TRBD1. Trimming took 5 bases from V and 3 from J; bases not matched to a gene: 13. This CDR3 spans 17 amino acids. Germline-derived CDR1 and CDR2 are MNHEY and SVGEGT. CDR3: CASSPFDYGTVYNEQFF. The CDR3 DNA reads TGTGCCAGCAGTCCCTTCGATTACGGGACAGTCTACAATGAGCAGTTCTTC.

The chain carries TRBV12-3 or TRBV12-4 and TRBJ2-5; TRBD2 matches at 14 bases. CDR3 length: 16 amino acids. The V gene end was trimmed by 9 bases and the J gene end by 4 bases; junction bases not matched to a gene: 10. CDR3 sequence reads: CASYPQGTSGRETQYF. The DNA for the CDR3 is TGTGCCAGTTATCCACAGGGGACTAGCGGGAGAGAGACCCAGTACTTC.

There are a few counts of this clonotype. V usage is TRBV12-3 or TRBV12-4 and J usage is TRBJ2-5; D could derive from TRBD1 or TRBD2 (6 bases each). V lost 5 bases to trimming and J lost 2 bases, with 15 bases between them. This CDR3 is built from 15 residues. CDR3 protein: CASSPPGAVQETQYF. The CDR3 nucleotides are TGTGCCAGCAGTCCGCCGGGGGCAGTACAAGAGACCCAGTACTTC.

This clonotype came up a few times. This chain uses TRBV9 with TRBJ2-5, with 8 nucleotides matching TRBD1. Germline V gene lookup returns CDR1 SGDLS and CDR2 YYNGEE. J lost 0 bases, V lost 2 bases, and 3 bases had no gene match. CDR3 length equals 15 residues. The CDR3 sequence is CASSVTGVDQETQYF. The CDR3 nucleotides are TGTGCCAGCAGCGTGACAGGGGTTGACCAAGAGACCCAGTACTTC. The variable domain in full, completed from reference TRBV9 and TRBJ2-5, reads DSGVTQTPKHLITATGQRVTLRCSPRSGDLSVYWYQQSLDQGLQFLIQYYNGEERAKGNILERFSAQQFPDLHSELNLSSLELGDSALYFCASSVTGVDQETQYFGPGTRLLVL.

This sequence joins TRBV6-2 or TRBV6-3 and TRBJ2-3; 11 bases are a match to TRBD2. Germline assignment: CDR1 MNHEY and CDR2 SVGEGT. There are 16 residues in the CDR3. V lost 2 bases and J lost 7; bases outside the gene matches: 8. The CDR3 protein is CASSYPGLAVDYTQYF. The CDR3, as DNA: TGTGCCAGCAGTTACCCGGGACTAGCGGTTGACTATACGCAGTATTTT.